This T cell receptor (beta chain) comes out of a study of human T cells and chemical hapten exposure. Study-wide context: TCR yields per sample varied, mainly owing to small pooled library volume differences.

Study results and limitations: No alteration of TCRs above 1 in 1000 frequency was seen with DPC sensitization.

Unique molecular identifiers were affixed to discrete cDNA molecules within the library. TCRdb processed the RACE reads anew with MiXCR; each CDR3 protein has one entry. Of some 100,000 distinct CDR3 sequences in the sample, roughly 10% were seen once. Time point: patch test 2, 6 weeks after DPC sensitization. The sample's treatment: therapeutic diphenylcyclopropenone sensitization with weekly scalp DPC. This clonotype was recorded many times. As yet, its antigen is unknown. Sample: whole blood, taken in connection with sensitization to the hapten diphenylcyclopropenone (DPC). This receptor was obtained from a woman aged 35 to 49 with alopecia areata. Some clones in this sample may be carry-over from other donors' samples.

The DNA of the CDR3 is TGTGCCAGCAGCTTGTGGGCAGATCCTGAAAAACTGTTTTTT. Its protein is CASSLWADPEKLFF. The V gene is TRBV5-5, the J gene TRBJ1-4; D not resolved. This CDR3 has 14 residues. From germline, CDR1 is SGHKS and CDR2 YYEKEE (reference sequence). The V and J ends lost 1 base and 7 bases respectively, with 11 bases between them.